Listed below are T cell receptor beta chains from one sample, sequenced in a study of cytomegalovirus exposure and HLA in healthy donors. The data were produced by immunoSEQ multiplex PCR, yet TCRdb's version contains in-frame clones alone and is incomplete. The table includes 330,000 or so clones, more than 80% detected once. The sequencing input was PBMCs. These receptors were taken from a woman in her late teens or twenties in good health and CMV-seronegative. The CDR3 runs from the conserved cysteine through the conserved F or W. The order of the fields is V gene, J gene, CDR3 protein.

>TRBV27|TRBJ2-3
CASSSPVTDTQYF
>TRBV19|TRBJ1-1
CASMAGSTEAFF
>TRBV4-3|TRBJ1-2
CASSPGQENYGYTF
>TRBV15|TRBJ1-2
CATSRGGQNYGYTF
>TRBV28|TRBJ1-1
CASSLDSFLANTEAFF
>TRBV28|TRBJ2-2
CASSRTGGPNTGELFF
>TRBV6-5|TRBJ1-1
CASSYSGLRDTEAFF
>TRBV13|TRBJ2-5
CASSLVGVGQETQYF
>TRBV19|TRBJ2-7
CATRGTGYYEQYF
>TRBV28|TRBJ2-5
CASIGRRRRAQETQYF
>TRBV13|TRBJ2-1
CASSLNELAGGSRSYNEQFF
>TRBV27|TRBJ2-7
CASSLSRSGQDEQYF
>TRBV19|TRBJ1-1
CASKEASNTEAFF
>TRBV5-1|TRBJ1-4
CASSGGQALNEKLFF
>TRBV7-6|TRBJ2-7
CASSGKSGITYEQYF
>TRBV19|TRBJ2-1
CASSRQWVANEQFF
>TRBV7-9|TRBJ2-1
CASSKPGSGRTSSNEQFF
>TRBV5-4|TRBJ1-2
CASSSGGGENYGYTF
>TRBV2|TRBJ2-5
CASSWSGAQETQYF
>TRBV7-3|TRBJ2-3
CASSLRPITDTQYF
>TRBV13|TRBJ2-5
CASSPGGEWETQYF
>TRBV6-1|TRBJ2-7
CASSEEGMGTGVPYEQYF